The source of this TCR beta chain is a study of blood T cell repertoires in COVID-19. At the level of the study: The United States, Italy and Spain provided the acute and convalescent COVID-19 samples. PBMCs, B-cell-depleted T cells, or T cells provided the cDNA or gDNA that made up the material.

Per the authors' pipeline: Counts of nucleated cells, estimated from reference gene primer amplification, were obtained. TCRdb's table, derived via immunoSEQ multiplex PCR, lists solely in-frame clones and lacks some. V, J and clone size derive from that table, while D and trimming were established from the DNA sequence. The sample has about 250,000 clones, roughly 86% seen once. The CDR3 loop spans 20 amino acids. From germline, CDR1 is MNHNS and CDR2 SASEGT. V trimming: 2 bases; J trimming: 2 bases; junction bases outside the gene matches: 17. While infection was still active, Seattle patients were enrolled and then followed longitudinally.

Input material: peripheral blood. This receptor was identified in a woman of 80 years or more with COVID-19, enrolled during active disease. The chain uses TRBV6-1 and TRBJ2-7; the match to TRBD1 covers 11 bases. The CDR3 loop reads CASSEFNTGTGGRVPYEQYV. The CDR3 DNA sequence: TGTGCCAGCAGTGAATTTAATACCGGGACAGGGGGTCGAGTCCCCTACGAGCAGTACGTC.